This T cell receptor beta chain was observed in a study of Graves' ophthalmopathy and Graves' hyperthyroidism. Germline V gene sequence: CDR1 MNHNS, CDR2 SASEGT. The CDR3 runs 13 residues. With 6 bases clipped from V and 6 bases from J, the junction kept 6 bases outside the gene matches. This clonotype was detected once. Its antigen is not known. General study findings and limits: Blood also contained most of the expanded thyroid clonotypes above 0.001 frequency.

Amplifying from RNA transcripts, the study obtained TCR beta CDR3 regions. Amplification began with first-round RT-PCR using HTBI primers, then second-round multiplex PCR was performed. TCRdb independently ran MiXCR on the multiplex PCR reads; one entry per CDR3 protein. The data show about 400,000 distinct CDR3 sequences, approximately 20% seen once. This receptor was taken from a young woman with Graves' ophthalmopathy. Sequenced: peripheral blood. The chain links TRBV6-1 to TRBJ1-1; 8 nucleotides line up with TRBD1. CDR3 nucleotide sequence: TGTGCCAGCAGAAGACAGGGGACCGCTGAAGCTTTCTTT. Protein: CASRRQGTAEAFF.